The TCR beta chain under discussion was sequenced for a study of metastatic and nonmetastatic thyroid tumors. The sample holds a few counts of this clone. Its antigen is unidentified. Study outcomes and limitations: Benign nodules were reported to have significantly lower TCR beta diversity than malignant thyroid tumors, in blood and tumor.

TCRdb reanalyzed the PCR reads with MiXCR. The sample carries around 15,000 clones, around 21% recorded once. The CDR3 length is 11 residues. Germline-derived CDR1 and CDR2 are ENHRY and SYGVKD. V dropped 10 bases and J dropped 5 bases, with 11 bases sitting between them. None of the patients had undergone any treatment ahead of thyroid surgery. The receptor was isolated from a female donor with papillary thyroid cancer or a benign thyroid nodule (not recorded which). Some clones in this sample may be carry-over from other donors' samples. The rearrangement links TRBV10-3 to TRBJ2-5; no clear D. Material for sequencing was adjacent normal tissue. CDR3 amino acids: CASARGETQYF. CDR3 DNA sequence: TGTGCCAGCGCCCGAGGTGAGACCCAGTACTTC.